This entry features one T cell receptor beta chain sequence. What it binds is not known. This specimen belongs to a study of T cell clonotyping in hematopoietic cell transplantation. General study results and limits: Higher Inverse Simpson Index values in graft donor and pretransplant recipient predicted broader posttransplant TCR diversity. No sorting was done, leaving CD4 and CD8 contributions mixed. At the given depth, recipient repertoires were over 97% de novo clonotypes. After transplant, recipient diversity fell while pathologically expanded clonotypes grew through day 180.

Some clones are missing from TCRdb's copy, which holds only in-frame ones; the method was immunoSEQ multiplex PCR. The data show 35,000 to 45,000 clones, around 95% seen once. The sample was peripheral blood mononuclear cells. The source of this sequence is a woman aged 50 to 60 in good health. Some clones in this sample may be carry-over from other donors' samples.

The CDR3 DNA is TGCGCCAGCAGCCCGAGTGGAGTGAACACTGAAGCTTTCTTT. Translated: CASSPSGVNTEAFF. The gene calls are TRBV5-1 and TRBJ1-1; D unclear. Trimming removed 4 bases from V and 0 bases from J, with 10 bases in between. The CDR3 runs 14 residues. Germline V CDR1 and CDR2: SGHRS, YFSETQ.